Listed below are T cell receptor beta chains from one sample, sequenced in a study of breast tumors, draining lymph nodes, adjacent tissues. From the multiplex PCR reads, TCRdb called clonotypes with MiXCR, one entry per CDR3 protein. In the table there are about 230,000 distinct CDR3 sequences, approximately 29% of which are singletons. The sample consisted of axillary lymph node tissue. The receptors shown here come from a female donor with breast cancer. Some clones in this sample may be carry-over from other donors' samples. Both conserved end residues are part of each CDR3. A D gene is named only where the DNA matches it firmly. Clone size is shown for a subset of rows, as once, few, many or a class of expanded clone.

cdr3_nt	cdr3_aa	j_call	d_call	v_call	clone_size
TGTGCCATCAGGACTAGCGGGACCTCTGGGGCCAACGTCCTGACTTTC	CAIRTSGTSGANVLTF	TRBJ2-6	TRBD2	TRBV7-2	-
TGTGCCAGCAGCTTGATCGGGACCACGTACTCCTACAATGAGCAGTTCTTC	CASSLIGTTYSYNEQFF	TRBJ2-1	-	TRBV5-8	many
TGTGCCACCAGTGATGCGACAGGGAATGAAAAACTGTTTTTT	CATSDATGNEKLFF	TRBJ1-4	TRBD1	TRBV24-1	many
TGTGCCAGCAGCCCCCGGGATAATTCACCCCTCCACTTT	CASSPRDNSPLHF	TRBJ1-6	-	TRBV5-4	-
TGTGCCAGCAGCGCCGGGCTAGGGACTGAAAAACTGTTTTTT	CASSAGLGTEKLFF	TRBJ1-4	-	TRBV14	-
TGTGCCAGCAGTTTATGGGGGAGCTTTTCCTACGAGCAGTACTTC	CASSLWGSFSYEQYF	TRBJ2-7	-	TRBV28	-
TGCGCCAGCAGGGAGGGGGCAGAAGATACGCAGTATTTT	CASREGAEDTQYF	TRBJ2-3	-	TRBV5-1	many
TGCAGTGTGGGTGCGGGGATAGGTGGGACCTACGAGCAGTACTTC	CSVGAGIGGTYEQYF	TRBJ2-7	-	TRBV20-1	many
TGTGCCAGCAGCTTGGCCGGGACAGGGCATGAGCAGTATTTT	CASSLAGTGHEQYF	TRBJ2-3	TRBD1	TRBV5-6	-
TGTGCCAGCAGCTTAGATGGCCCGGGACAGCGGATTATCACAGATACGCAGTATTTT	CASSLDGPGQRIITDTQYF	TRBJ2-3	TRBD1	TRBV7-9	many
TGTGCCAGCAGCCAAGGATCCTCCAGAACTAATGAAAAACTGTTTTTT	CASSQGSSRTNEKLFF	TRBJ1-4	-	TRBV14	many